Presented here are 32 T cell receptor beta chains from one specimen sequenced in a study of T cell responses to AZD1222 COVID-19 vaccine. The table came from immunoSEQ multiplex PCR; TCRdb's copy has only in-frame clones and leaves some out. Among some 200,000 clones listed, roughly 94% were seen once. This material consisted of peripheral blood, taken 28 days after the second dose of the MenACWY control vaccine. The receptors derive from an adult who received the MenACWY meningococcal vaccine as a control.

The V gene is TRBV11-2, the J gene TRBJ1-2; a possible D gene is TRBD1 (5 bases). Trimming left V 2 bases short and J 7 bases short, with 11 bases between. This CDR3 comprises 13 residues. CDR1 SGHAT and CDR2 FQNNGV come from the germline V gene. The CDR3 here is CASSLSGGSGYTF. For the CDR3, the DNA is TGTGCCAGCAGCTTAAGTGGGGGAAGTGGCTACACCTTC.

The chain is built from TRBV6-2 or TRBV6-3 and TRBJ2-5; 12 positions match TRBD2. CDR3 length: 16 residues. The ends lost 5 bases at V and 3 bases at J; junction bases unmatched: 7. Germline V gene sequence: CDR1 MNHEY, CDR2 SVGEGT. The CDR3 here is CASSPGLAGIKETQYF. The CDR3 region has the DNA TGTGCCAGCAGTCCAGGACTAGCGGGGATTAAAGAGACCCAGTACTTC.

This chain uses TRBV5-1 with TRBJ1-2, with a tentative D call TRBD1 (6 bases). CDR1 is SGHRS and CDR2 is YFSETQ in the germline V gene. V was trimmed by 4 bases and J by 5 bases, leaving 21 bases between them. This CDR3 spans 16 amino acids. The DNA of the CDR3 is TGCGCCAGCAGCCCCACCCGGACAGCCCCTAGGTATGGCTACACCTTC. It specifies CASSPTRTAPRYGYTF.

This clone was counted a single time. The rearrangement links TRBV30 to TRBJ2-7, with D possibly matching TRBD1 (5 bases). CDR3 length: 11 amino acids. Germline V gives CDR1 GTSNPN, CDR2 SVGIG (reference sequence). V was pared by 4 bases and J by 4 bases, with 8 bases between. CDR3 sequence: CAWTREYEQYF. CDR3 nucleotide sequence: TGTGCCTGGACCAGGGAATACGAGCAGTACTTC. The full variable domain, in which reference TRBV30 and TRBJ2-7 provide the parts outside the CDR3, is SQTIHQWPATLVQPVGSPLSLECTVEGTSNPNLYWYRQAAGRGLQLLFYSVGIGQISSEVPQNLSASRPQDRQFILSSKKLLLSDSGFYLCAWTREYEQYFGPGTRLTVT.

CDR3 sequence: CASSMGDAEHF. The DNA for the CDR3 is TGTGCCAGTAGTATGGGGGACGCGGAGCATTTT. The V call is TRBV19, the J call TRBJ1-5; tentatively, D is TRBD1 (5 bases). This CDR3 comprises 11 residues. Trimming took off 3 bases at V and 14 bases at J, with 11 bases between the two ends. Germline-derived CDR1 and CDR2 are LNHDA and SQIVND (reference sequence).

CDR3 sequence (DNA): TGTGCCAGCGGGACAGCCAACGGAGAGCAGTACTTC. Protein: CASGTANGEQYF. V usage is TRBV7-3 and J usage is TRBJ2-7; 7 bases fit TRBD1. Germline values: CDR1 SGHTA, CDR2 FQGTGA. The CDR3 sequence is 12 residues long. Trimming took 8 bases from V and 7 from J; bases not matched to a gene: 8.

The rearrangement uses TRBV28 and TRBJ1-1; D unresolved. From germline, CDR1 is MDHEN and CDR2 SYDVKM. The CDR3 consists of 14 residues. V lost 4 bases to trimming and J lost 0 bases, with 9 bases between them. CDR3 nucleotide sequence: TGTGCCAGCAGTTACAGCAGAATGAACACTGAAGCTTTCTTT. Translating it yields CASSYSRMNTEAFF.

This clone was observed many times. CDR3 amino acids: CATSRLAGDIDTQYF. The CDR3 DNA sequence: TGTGCCACCAGTCGCCTAGCGGGAGATATAGATACGCAGTATTTT. The chain links TRBV24-1 to TRBJ2-3, with 10 bases identical to TRBD2. The CDR3 length is 15 residues. Per germline, CDR1 KGHDR and CDR2 SFDVKD. V dropped 6 bases and J dropped 5; count of bases not matched to a gene: 7.

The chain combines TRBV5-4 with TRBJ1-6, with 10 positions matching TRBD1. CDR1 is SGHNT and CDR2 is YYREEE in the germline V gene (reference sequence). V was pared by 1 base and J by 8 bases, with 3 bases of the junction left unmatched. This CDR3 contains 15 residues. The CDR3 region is CASSLRDRGYSPLHF. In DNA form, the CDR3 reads TGTGCCAGCAGCTTGAGGGACAGGGGTTATTCACCCCTCCACTTT.

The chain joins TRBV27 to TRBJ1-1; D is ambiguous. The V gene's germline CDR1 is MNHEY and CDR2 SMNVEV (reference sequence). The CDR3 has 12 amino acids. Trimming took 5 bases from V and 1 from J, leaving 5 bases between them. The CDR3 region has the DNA TGTGCCAGCAGTCCGGGGAACACTGAAGCTTTCTTT. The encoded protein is CASSPGNTEAFF.

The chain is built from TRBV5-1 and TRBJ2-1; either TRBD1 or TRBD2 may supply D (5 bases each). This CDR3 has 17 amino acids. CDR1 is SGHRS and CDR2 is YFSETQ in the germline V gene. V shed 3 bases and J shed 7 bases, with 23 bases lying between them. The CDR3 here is CASSWGLMAGLLNEQFF. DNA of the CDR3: TGCGCCAGCAGCTGGGGGTTGATGGCGGGTTTATTGAATGAGCAGTTCTTC.

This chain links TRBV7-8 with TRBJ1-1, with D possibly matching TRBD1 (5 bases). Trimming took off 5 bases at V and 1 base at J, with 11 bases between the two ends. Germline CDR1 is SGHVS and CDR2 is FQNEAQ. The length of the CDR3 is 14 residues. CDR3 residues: CASSVGPPNTEAFF. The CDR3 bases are TGTGCCAGCAGCGTGGGACCCCCGAACACTGAAGCTTTCTTT. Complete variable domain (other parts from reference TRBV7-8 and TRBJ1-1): GAGVSQSPRYKVAKRGQDVALRCDPISGHVSLFWYQQALGQGPEFLTYFQNEAQLDKSGLPSDRFFAERPEGSVSTLKIQRTQQEDSAVYLCASSVGPPNTEAFFGQGTRLTVV.

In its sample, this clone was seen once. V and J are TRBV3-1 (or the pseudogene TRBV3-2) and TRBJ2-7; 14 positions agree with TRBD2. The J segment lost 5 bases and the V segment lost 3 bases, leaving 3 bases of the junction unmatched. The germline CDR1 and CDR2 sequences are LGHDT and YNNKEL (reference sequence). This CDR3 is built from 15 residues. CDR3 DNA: TGTGCCAGCAGCCAGGGGACTAGCGGGGGTGACGAGCAGTACTTC. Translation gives CASSQGTSGGDEQYF.

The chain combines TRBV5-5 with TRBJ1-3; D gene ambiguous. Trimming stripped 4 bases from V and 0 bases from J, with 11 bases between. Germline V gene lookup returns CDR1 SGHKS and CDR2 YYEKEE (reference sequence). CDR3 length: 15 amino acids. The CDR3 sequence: CASSPRPSSGNTIYF. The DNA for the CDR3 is TGTGCCAGCAGCCCGCGCCCGTCCTCTGGAAACACCATATATTTT.

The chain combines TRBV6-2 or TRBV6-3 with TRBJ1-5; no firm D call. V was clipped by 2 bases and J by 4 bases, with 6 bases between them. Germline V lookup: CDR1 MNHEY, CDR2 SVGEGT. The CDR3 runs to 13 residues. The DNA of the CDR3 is TGTGCCAGCAGTTACAAGGAGAATCAGCCCCAGCATTTT. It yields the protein CASSYKENQPQHF.

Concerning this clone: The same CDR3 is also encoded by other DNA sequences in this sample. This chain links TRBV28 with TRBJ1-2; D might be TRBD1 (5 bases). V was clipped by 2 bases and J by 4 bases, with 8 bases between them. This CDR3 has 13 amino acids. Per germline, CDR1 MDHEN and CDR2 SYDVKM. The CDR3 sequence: CASSLGGGYGYTF. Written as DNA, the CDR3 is TGTGCCAGCAGTTTAGGGGGTGGCTATGGCTACACCTTC.

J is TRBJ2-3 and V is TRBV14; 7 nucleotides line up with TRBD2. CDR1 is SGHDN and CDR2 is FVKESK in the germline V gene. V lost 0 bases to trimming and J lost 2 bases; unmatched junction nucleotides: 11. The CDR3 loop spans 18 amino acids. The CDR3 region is CASSQDQLGGGLTDTQYF. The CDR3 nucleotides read TGTGCCAGCAGCCAAGATCAGTTGGGGGGGGGACTCACAGATACGCAGTATTTT. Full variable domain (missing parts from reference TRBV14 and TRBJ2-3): EAGVTQFPSHSVIEKGQTVTLRCDPISGHDNLYWYRRVMGKEIKFLLHFVKESKQDESGMPNNRFLAERTGGTYSTLKVQPAELEDSGVYFCASSQDQLGGGLTDTQYFGPGTRLTVL.

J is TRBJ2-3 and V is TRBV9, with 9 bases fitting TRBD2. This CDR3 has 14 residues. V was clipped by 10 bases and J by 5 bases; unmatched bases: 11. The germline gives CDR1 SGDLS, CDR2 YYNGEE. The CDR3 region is CAAARGGLGDTQYF. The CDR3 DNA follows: TGTGCCGCGGCGCGGGGGGGTTTGGGAGATACGCAGTATTTT.

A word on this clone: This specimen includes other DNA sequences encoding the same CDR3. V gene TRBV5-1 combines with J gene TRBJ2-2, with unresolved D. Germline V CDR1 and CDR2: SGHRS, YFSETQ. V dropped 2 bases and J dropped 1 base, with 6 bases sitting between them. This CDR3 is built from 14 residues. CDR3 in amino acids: CASSLDQNTGELFF. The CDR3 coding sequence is TGCGCCAGCAGCTTAGACCAGAACACCGGGGAGCTGTTTTTT.

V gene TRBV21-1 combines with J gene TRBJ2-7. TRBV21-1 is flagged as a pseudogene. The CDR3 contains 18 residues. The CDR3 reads CASSKGSRERGFPYEQYF. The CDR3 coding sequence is TGTGCCAGCAGCAAAGGTTCAAGAGAGAGGGGCTTCCCCTACGAGCAGTACTTC.

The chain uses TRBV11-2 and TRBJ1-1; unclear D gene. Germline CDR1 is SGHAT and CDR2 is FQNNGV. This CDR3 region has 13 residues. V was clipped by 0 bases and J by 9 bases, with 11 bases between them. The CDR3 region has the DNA TGTGCCAGCAGCTTAGAGGCCCAAGGGAAAGCTTTCTTT. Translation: CASSLEAQGKAFF. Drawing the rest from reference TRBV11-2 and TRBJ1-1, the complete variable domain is EAGVAQSPRYKIIEKRQSVAFWCNPISGHATLYWYQQILGQGPKLLIQFQNNGVVDDSQLPKDRFSAERLKGVDSTLKIQPAKLEDSAVYLCASSLEAQGKAFFGQGTRLTVV.

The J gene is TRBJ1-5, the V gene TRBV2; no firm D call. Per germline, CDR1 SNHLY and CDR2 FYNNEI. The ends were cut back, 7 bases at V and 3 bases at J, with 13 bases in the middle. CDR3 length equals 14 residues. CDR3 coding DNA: TGTGCCAGCACCCGGACGGCCGACAATCAGCCCCAGCATTTT. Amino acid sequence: CASTRTADNQPQHF.

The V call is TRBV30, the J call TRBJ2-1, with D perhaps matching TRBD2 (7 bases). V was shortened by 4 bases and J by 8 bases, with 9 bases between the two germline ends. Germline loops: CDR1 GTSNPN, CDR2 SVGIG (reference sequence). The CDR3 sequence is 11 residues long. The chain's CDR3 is CAWTGGHEQFF. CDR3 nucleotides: TGTGCCTGGACGGGGGGCCATGAGCAGTTCTTC.

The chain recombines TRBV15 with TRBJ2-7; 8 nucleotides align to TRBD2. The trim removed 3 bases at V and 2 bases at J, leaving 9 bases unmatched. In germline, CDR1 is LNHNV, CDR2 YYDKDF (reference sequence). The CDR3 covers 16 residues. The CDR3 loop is CATSSLLSGSAYEQYF. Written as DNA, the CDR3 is TGTGCCACCAGCAGCCTCTTGAGCGGGAGCGCCTACGAGCAGTACTTC.

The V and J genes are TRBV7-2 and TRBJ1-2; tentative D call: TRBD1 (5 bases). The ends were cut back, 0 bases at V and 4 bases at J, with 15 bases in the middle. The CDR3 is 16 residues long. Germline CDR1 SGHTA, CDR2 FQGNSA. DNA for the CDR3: TGTGCCAGCAGCTTAGCGACGGGGGTAGGGATCTATGGCTACACCTTC. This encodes CASSLATGVGIYGYTF.

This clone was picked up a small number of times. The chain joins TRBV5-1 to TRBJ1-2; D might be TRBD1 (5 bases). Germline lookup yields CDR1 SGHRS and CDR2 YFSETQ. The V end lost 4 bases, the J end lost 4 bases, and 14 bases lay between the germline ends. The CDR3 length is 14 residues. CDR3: CASSTFGAAYGYTF. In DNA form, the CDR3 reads TGCGCCAGCAGCACTTTTGGGGCAGCCTATGGCTACACCTTC.

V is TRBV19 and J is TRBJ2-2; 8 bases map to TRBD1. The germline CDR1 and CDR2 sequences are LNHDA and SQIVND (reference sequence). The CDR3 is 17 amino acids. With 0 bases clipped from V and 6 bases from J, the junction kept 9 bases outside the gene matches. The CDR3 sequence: CASSIDPRTGYPGELFF. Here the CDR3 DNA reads TGTGCCAGTAGTATAGACCCAAGGACAGGGTATCCCGGGGAGCTGTTTTTT.

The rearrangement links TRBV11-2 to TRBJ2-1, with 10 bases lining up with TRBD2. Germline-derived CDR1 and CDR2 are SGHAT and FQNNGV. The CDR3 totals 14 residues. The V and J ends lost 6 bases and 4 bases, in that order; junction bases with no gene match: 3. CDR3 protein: CASRTSGLYNEQFF. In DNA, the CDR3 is TGTGCCAGCAGGACTAGCGGGCTGTACAATGAGCAGTTCTTC.

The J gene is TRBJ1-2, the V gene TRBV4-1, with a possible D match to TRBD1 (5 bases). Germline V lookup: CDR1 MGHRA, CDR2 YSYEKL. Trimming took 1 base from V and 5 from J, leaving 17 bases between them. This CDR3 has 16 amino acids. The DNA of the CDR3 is TGCGCCAGCAGCCAAGTTCCGGGGGAGAGGAGGTATGGCTACACCTTC. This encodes CASSQVPGERRYGYTF.

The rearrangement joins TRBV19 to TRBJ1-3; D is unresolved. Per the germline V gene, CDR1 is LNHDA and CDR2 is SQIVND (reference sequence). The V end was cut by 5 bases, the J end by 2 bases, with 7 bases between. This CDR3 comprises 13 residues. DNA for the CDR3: TGTGCCAGTAGTCCCTCACCTGGAAACACCATATATTTT. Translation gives CASSPSPGNTIYF.

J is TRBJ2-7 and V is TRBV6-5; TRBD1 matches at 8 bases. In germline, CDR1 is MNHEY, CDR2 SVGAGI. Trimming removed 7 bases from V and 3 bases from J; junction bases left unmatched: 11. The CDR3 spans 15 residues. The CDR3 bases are TGTGCCAGCACGACTTCCGGGACAGGCTTCTACGAGCAGTACTTC. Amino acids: CASTTSGTGFYEQYF.

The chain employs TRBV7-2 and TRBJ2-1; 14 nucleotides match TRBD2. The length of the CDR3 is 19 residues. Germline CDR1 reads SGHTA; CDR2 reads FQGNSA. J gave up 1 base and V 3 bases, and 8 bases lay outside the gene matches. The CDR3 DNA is TGTGCCAGCAGCTTCCCGGGACTAGCGGGAGAAAGGTCCTACAATGAGCAGTTCTTC. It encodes CASSFPGLAGERSYNEQFF.